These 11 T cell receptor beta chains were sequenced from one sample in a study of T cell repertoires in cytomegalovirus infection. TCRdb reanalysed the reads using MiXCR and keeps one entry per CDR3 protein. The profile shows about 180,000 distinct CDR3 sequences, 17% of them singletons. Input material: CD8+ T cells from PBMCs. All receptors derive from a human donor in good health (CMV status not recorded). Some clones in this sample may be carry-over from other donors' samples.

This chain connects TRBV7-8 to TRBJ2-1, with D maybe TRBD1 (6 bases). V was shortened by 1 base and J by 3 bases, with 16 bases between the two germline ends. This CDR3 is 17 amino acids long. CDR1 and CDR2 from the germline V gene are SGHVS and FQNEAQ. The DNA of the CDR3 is TGTGCCAGCAGCTTAGGGGCCCGTCTAGGGGGCTACAATGAGCAGTTCTTC. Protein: CASSLGARLGGYNEQFF.

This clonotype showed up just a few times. The CDR3 nucleotides are TGTGCCAGCAGCTTCCGACTAGCGGGGACCTCCACAGATACGCAGTATTTT. Translated: CASSFRLAGTSTDTQYF. V and J are TRBV7-9 and TRBJ2-3; the match to TRBD2 covers 11 bases. Trimming at V came to 3 bases and at J to 2 bases, leaving 7 bases not matched to a gene. From germline, CDR1 is SEHNR and CDR2 FQNEAQ (reference sequence). The length of the CDR3 is 17 residues. Combining the CDR3 with reference TRBV7-9 and TRBJ2-3 gives the whole variable domain DTGVSQNPRHKITKRGQNVTFRCDPISEHNRLYWYRQTLGQGPEFLTYFQNEAQLEKSRLLSDRFSAERPKGSFSTLEIQRTEQGDSAMYLCASSFRLAGTSTDTQYFGPGTRLTVL.

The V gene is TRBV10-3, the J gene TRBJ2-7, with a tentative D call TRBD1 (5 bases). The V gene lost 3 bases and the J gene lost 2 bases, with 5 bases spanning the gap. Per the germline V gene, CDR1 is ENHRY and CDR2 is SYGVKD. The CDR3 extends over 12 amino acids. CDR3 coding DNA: TGTGCCATCAGTGACAGGGCCTACGAGCAGTACTTC. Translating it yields CAISDRAYEQYF.

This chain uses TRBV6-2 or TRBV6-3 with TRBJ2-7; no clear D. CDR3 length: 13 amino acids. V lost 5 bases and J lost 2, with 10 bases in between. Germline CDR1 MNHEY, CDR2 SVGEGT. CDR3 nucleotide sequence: TGTGCCAGCAGTCGCTTGCTCACCTACGAGCAGTACTTC. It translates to CASSRLLTYEQYF.

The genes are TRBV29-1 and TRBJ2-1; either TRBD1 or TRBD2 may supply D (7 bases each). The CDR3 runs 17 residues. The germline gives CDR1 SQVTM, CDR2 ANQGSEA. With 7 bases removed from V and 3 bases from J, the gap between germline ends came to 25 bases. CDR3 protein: CSATGEVGLAVYNEQFF. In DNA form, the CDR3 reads TGCAGCGCAACAGGGGAGGTCGGGCTAGCGGTCTACAATGAGCAGTTCTTC.

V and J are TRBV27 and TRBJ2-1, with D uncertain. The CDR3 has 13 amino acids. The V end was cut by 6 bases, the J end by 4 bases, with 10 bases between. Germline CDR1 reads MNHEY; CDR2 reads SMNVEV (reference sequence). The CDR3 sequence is CASSDWVYNEQFF. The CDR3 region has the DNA TGTGCCAGCAGCGACTGGGTTTACAATGAGCAGTTCTTC.

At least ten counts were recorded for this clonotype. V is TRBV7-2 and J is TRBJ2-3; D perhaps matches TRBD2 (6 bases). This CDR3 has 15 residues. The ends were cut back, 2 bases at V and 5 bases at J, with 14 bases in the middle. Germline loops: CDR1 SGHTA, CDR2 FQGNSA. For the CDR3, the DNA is TGTGCCAGCAGCTTATCTCTGCAGGGAGGAGATACGCAGTATTTT. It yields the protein CASSLSLQGGDTQYF.

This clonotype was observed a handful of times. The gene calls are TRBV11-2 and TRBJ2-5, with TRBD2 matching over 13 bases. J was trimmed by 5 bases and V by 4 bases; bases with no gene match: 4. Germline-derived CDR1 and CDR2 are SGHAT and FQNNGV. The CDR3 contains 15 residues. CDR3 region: CASSSGLAGVETQYF. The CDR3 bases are TGTGCCAGCAGCTCCGGACTAGCGGGGGTGGAGACCCAGTACTTC.

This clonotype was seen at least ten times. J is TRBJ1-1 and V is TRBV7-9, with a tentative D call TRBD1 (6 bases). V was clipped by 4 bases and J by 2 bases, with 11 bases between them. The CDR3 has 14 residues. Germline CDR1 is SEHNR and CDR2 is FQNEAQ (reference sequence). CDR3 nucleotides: TGTGCCAGCAGCTCCCGGGACAAAAACACTGAAGCTTTCTTT. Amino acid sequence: CASSSRDKNTEAFF.

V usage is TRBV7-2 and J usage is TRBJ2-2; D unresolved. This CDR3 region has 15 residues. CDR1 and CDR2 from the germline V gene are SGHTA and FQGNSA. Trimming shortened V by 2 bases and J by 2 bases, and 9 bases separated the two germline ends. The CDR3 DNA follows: TGTGCCAGCAGCTTAAGGGCCGGCAACACCGGGGAGCTGTTTTTT. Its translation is CASSLRAGNTGELFF.

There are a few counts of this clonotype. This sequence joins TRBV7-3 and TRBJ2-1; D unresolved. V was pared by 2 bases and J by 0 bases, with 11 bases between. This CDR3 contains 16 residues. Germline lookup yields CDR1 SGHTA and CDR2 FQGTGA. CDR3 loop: CASSLVADSSYNEQFF. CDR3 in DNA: TGTGCCAGCAGCTTAGTTGCAGATAGCTCCTACAATGAGCAGTTCTTC.